This T cell receptor (beta chain) was identified during a study of blood T cell repertoires in COVID-19. Measured with immunoSEQ multiplex PCR; TCRdb has only the in-frame clones, and not every one. The sample consists of some 240,000 clones, around 85% of them appearing once. Trimming removed 0 bases from V and 4 bases from J, with 16 bases in between. There are 16 residues in the CDR3. CDR1 is SGHRS, CDR2 YFSETQ, per germline. Material for sequencing was peripheral blood. The V call is TRBV5-1, the J call TRBJ2-5; TRBD2 might be the D (7 bases). The receptor was isolated from a woman older than 75 with acute or convalescent COVID-19. CDR3 amino acids: CASSLDGGTRGETQYF. As DNA, the CDR3 is TGCGCCAGCAGCTTGGACGGGGGGACCAGGGGAGAGACCCAGTACTTC.